Below, one T cell receptor (beta chain) is given with its context. The table lists this clone with a few counts. Its antigen target is currently unknown. No much larger clone exists at a distance of one base, and base qualities are not known. Libraries were prepared through the immunoSEQ multiplex PCR assay. For the multiplex PCR, a mixture combining 60 forward primers for TCR Vbeta segments and 13 reverse primers for TCR Jbeta segments was used. Amplification of the CDR3 region of rearranged TCR beta genes was performed with a multiplex PCR assay on genomic DNA. Amplified TCR beta libraries were sequenced as 87-base-pair reads on the Illumina HiSeq System. The study's processing was this. A later analysis counted approximately 76 million unique TCR beta chains across the 700 or so repertoires, and approximately 11 million of these chains were shared by at least two donors. To remove PCR and sequencing errors, raw reads were error-corrected and collapsed into unique sequences using a nearest-neighbor algorithm that merged closely related sequences. V, D and J gene segments were assigned by aligning CDR3 sequences to IMGT reference sequences. For a sequence to be retained, at least a six-nucleotide match to both a V gene segment and a J gene segment was required. Rearrangements were classified as productive when the CDR3 lacked stop codons and remained in frame with V and J, and all other rearrangements were classified as non-productive. CDR3 was defined by IMGT convention, running from the second conserved V-encoded cysteine to the conserved J-encoded phenylalanine. Sequences without an unambiguous match to a single V gene segment were excluded from the earlier analysis of approximately 600 of the donors. An earlier analysis of some 610 of the donors called V segments functional above 56.7% productive rearrangements and segregating when the between-donor standard deviation exceeded 5%. To diagnose cytomegalovirus status from the catalog of TCR beta chain sequences, a statistical classification framework was built. A later analysis assigned V and J genes by comparing TCR nucleotide sequences with IMGT/GENE-DB human TR gene sequences. Using the TCRdist pipeline, a later analysis assigned CDR3 sequences along with most-parsimonious VDJ recombination scenarios. In a later analysis, each TCR beta chain was defined by its CDR3 amino acid sequence together with its V-gene family, and reads without a unique V-gene family were excluded. As a way to deal with suspected cross-contamination and a sequencing artifact, a later analysis dropped hundreds of nucleotide sequences that were highly shared and had low generation probability. In a later analysis, a clonal expansion index for each public chain was calculated from normalized within-repertoire ranks of inferred template counts. Generation probabilities in a later analysis came from a VDJ recombination model fitted to out-of-frame rearrangements, and those results were checked against IGoR. A later analysis scored TCR-TCR, TCR-HLA and TCR-CMV co-occurrence with hypergeometric tests, applying a repertoire-size bias correction to TCR pairs. To estimate false discovery rates, a later analysis permuted the HLA or CMV assignments 20 times. In a later analysis, co-occurring TCRs were grouped with DBSCAN, and TCRdist sequence similarity was added when clustering was performed within HLA-allele-positive subsets. Repertoires with fewer than 30,000 or more than 120,000 public chains, plus five repertoires with anomalous nucleotide sharing, were excluded from co-occurrence clustering. The immuneACCESS repertoire file appears here via TCRdb, limited to in-frame rearrangements. These files lack a portion of the clones; in checked studies, under half of the deficit traces to unresolved V genes, and the cause of the others is not known. V and J calls and clone size are copied from that table; D and trimming were computed from the DNA. Here the sample has around 170,000 clones; 71% occur a single time. Jointly, the top ten make up more than 1.3% of the sample.

Via the germline V gene, CDR1 is SGHRS and CDR2 YFSETQ. V loses 0 bases of germline sequence and J loses 9 bases, and the interval between the two ends is 16 bases. The CDR3 numbers 15 residues from cysteine through phenylalanine. Solely the CDR3 DNA is kept, with 45 bases framed from the first base. In total, over 600 healthy bone marrow donors made up the cohort. Cohort members were all nominally healthy when sampled, although unrecorded immune exposures were likely present. The donor was CMV seronegative and belonged to the group of over 350 seronegative cohort members. Each donor provided a peripheral blood sample, and peripheral blood mononuclear cells were used for TCR beta sequencing. Genomic DNA was extracted from the blood cell samples with the Qiagen DNeasy Blood Extraction Kit. This record belongs to a study of cytomegalovirus exposure and HLA in healthy donors (dated by TCRdb to 2016 to 2017). For the wider study: An earlier analysis of some 500 of the donors reported 250 to 350 Gb of sequence data and roughly 100 million unique TCR beta sequences from approximately 180 million T cells. An early release that covered about 600 HLA-typed donors contained approximately 290 gigabases of sequencing data and tens of millions of unique TCR sequences. Of the approximately 400 genotyped donors, less than 90% were placed in the genetic ancestry cluster associated with self-reported Caucasian donors. The study aimed to test whether signatures of past pathogen exposure could be identified by cataloging public T cell receptors. Using immunosequencing, the study profiled T cell repertoires from 500 to 800 subjects and related those repertoires to cytomegalovirus serostatus. Besides the first cohort of 666 subjects, a separate validation cohort made up of about 120 different subjects was used. High-throughput TCR immunosequencing, statistical association of individual TCRs with disease status, and machine learning were combined to predict cytomegalovirus infection status. A later analysis re-examined previously published TCR beta repertoires from roughly 720 donors and added high-resolution HLA genotyping to investigate patterns of TCR occurrence. Rather than using new phenotypic data, the later analysis identified candidate immune exposures from TCR beta sequences and from how often those sequences occurred across donors. To decide whether each TCR beta V gene segment behaved as functional or pseudogenic, an earlier analysis of approximately 600 of the donors relied on high-throughput TCR beta sequencing. Donor age, sex, ethnicity and CMV serostatus were compiled together with the repertoire data. A later genetic analysis used genome-wide SNP genotypes for about three fifths of the 666 donors, treating that subset as a discovery cohort. Every discovery cohort repertoire had been produced on one sequencing platform. HLA typing included class I and class II loci at four-digit resolution. Typing coverage differed by locus: A, B, C, DRB1 and DQB1 were typed in roughly 620-630 donors, DQA1 in 522, DPA1 in 600 to 610, and DPB1 in 472. Several DR-DQ haplotypes were treated as single units for association and clustering because of strong linkage in the cohort. On average, roughly 250,000 unique TCR beta nucleotide sequences were sequenced per donor among about 400 genotyped donors of the cohort, with 15% to 20% of those sequences being non-productive. What the work shows at the level of the full study, not this receptor alone: Most CMV-associated TCR beta chains appeared to be HLA-restricted in a later analysis, and the HLA associations seemed to be driven largely by CMV exposure. Only TCR beta chains were sequenced in this cohort, and the absence of alpha or paired-chain data limited detectable features. Sequencing depth was assumed to be roughly uniform across donors in the presence/absence analyses, though that assumption may not hold. According to a later analysis, TCR association rates differed among HLA loci, with DRB1 alleles showing the most associated TCRs and HLA-C alleles showing the fewest. In a later analysis, HLA-associated TCR beta chains were found to be more clonally expanded and to have lower generation probabilities than equally common non-associated chains. The classifier was reported to diagnose cytomegalovirus status with high specificity and sensitivity in both the original cohort and the validation cohort. A further reported finding was that TCR beta sequences accurately predicted the HLA-A and HLA-B alleles for most subjects in the first cohort. In a later analysis, several top co-occurrence clusters were reported to appear linked to parvovirus B19, influenza, CMV and Epstein-Barr virus. In a later genetic analysis, a missense DCLRE1C variant was associated with V-gene and J-gene trimming of TCR beta chains, and the association was replicated in an independent cohort. In a later genetic analysis, fewer N-insertions in productive TCRs were reported among donors in an Asian-associated ancestry cluster than the roughly 640-donor mean. Because counts were too low, roughly 17 rarely observed V segments, including chromosome 9 orphons, were left out of the earlier analysis of 500 to 750 of the donors. In vitro tests confirmed that three of the cytomegalovirus-associated TCR beta chains recognize cytomegalovirus antigens. In an earlier analysis of approximately 600 of the donors, most TCR beta V segments were observed in productive rearrangements about 90% or about 30% of the time, broadly matching IMGT annotations. Some IMGT-functional V segments, including TRBV6-2 and TRBV6-3, could not be told apart with the 87-base-pair reads, so those segments were excluded. The study gave a list of 150 to 200 TCR beta chains associated with cytomegalovirus. A cluster of highly shared sequence variants was judged likely to represent a technical artifact of the sequencing pipeline. Assigning TCR associations to individual alleles was difficult when HLA alleles, especially DR and DQ, strongly co-occurred. HLA typing was unavailable for some donors at each locus, so association tests used only the typed subset. Most TCR sequences were observed very rarely across donors, whereas some public TCRs were present in many individuals. Specific HLA alleles were associated with 15,000 to 20,000 TCR beta sequences at a false discovery rate of 0.05 in a later analysis. Correlated functional status among segregating V segments might reflect linkage disequilibrium, but an unknown experimental factor could not be ruled out. Immune exposure information for the cohort was limited to CMV serostatus. According to the authors, the approach could potentially be generalized to other disease states and immunological phenotypes.

This sequence uses TRBV5-1 and TRBJ1-5; the D gene is perhaps TRBD1, from 5 matching bases. Sequencing used PBMCs. The TCR originated in a girl under 18 in good health and CMV-seronegative. The CDR3 reads as follows: CASSLAGVNSGPQHF. The nucleotides read TGCGCCAGCAGCTTGGCGGGGGTCAATTCCGGGCCCCAGCATTTT.